This paragraph reports one T cell receptor (beta chain). Antigen specificity is unknown. This specimen belongs to a study of T cell responses to AZD1222 COVID-19 vaccine. Findings and limits, study-wide: Just 5 to 7 people given AZD1222 tested seropositive at baseline. Spike-specific TCR breadth and depth both grew after two AZD1222 doses.

V lost 0 bases and J lost 4; bases outside the gene matches: 6. The CDR3 has 15 residues. This table comes from immunoSEQ multiplex PCR, and its TCRdb copy is limited to in-frame clones, with some not included. The data contain around 77,000 clones, around 87% of them singletons. Here the sequenced sample was peripheral blood, taken on day 0 of AZD1222 vaccination. The chain uses TRBV23-1 and TRBJ2-7, with TRBD2 matching over 7 bases. TRBV23-1 falls under the ORF class, with uncertain function. The clonotype was recovered from an adult in good health. The CDR3 loop reads CASSQSGLIRYEQYF. For the CDR3, the DNA is TGCGCCAGCAGTCAATCGGGACTAATCCGTTACGAGCAGTACTTC.